These 5 T cell receptor beta chains were sequenced from one sample in a study of blood T cell repertoires in COVID-19. Clones were read by immunoSEQ multiplex PCR, and TCRdb kept only the in-frame ones, dropping some. The data show 37,000 or so clones, with around 78% seen just once and 33% held by the top ten. Specimen: peripheral blood. The receptors were gathered from a man between 60 and 75 years old with acute or convalescent COVID-19.

The V gene is TRBV4-1, the J gene TRBJ2-7; TRBD1 matches at 8 bases. The CDR3 runs to 14 residues. V lost 0 bases and J lost 3; bases outside the gene matches: 1. Germline V CDR1 and CDR2: MGHRA, YSYEKL. Here the CDR3 DNA reads TGCGCCAGCAGCCAAGAAACAGGGGGCTACGAGCAGTACTTC. Its protein product is CASSQETGGYEQYF.

This clone occurred a few times. This chain joins TRBV6-4 and TRBJ2-2, with unresolved D. V lost 7 bases to trimming and J lost 1 base, with 10 bases between them. Germline V gives CDR1 MRHNA, CDR2 SNTAGT. The CDR3 covers 14 residues. The chain's CDR3 is CASKKRQNTGELFF. CDR3 bases: TGTGCCAGCAAGAAACGACAGAACACCGGGGAGCTGTTTTTT.

This clone was detected once. The chain is built from TRBV5-1 and TRBJ2-1; perhaps TRBD2 as D (6 bases). Trimming left V 5 bases short and J 3 bases short, with 12 bases between. The length of the CDR3 is 14 residues. Germline CDR1 is SGHRS and CDR2 is YFSETQ. The CDR3 nucleotides read TGCGCCAGCAGTGGGCTAGCGCTCTACAATGAGCAGTTCTTC. Its translation is CASSGLALYNEQFF.

Only a few counts were recorded for this clone. CDR3 region: CASRRTGADTQYF. DNA for the CDR3: TGTGCCAGTAGAAGGACAGGGGCAGATACGCAGTATTTT. This rearrangement joins TRBV19 to TRBJ2-3, with 9 bases fitting TRBD1. The CDR3 sequence is 13 residues long. V trimming: 6 bases; J trimming: 4 bases; junction bases outside the gene matches: 2. Germline V gene data show CDR1 as LNHDA and CDR2 as SQIVND (reference sequence). Combining the CDR3 with reference TRBV19 and TRBJ2-3 gives the whole variable domain DGGITQSPKYLFRKEGQNVTLSCEQNLNHDAMYWYRQDPGQGLRLIYYSQIVNDFQKGDIAEGYSVSREKKESFPLTVTSAQKNPTAFYLCASRRTGADTQYFGPGTRLTVL.

The J gene is TRBJ2-1, the V gene TRBV10-3; possibly TRBD2 for D (5 bases). The germline V gene encodes CDR1 ENHRY and CDR2 SYGVKD. CDR3 size: 13 residues. The ends were cut back, 9 bases at V and 4 bases at J, with 13 bases in the middle. CDR3: CAMRADLYNEQFF. The CDR3 coding sequence is TGTGCCATGCGAGCGGATCTATACAATGAGCAGTTCTTC.